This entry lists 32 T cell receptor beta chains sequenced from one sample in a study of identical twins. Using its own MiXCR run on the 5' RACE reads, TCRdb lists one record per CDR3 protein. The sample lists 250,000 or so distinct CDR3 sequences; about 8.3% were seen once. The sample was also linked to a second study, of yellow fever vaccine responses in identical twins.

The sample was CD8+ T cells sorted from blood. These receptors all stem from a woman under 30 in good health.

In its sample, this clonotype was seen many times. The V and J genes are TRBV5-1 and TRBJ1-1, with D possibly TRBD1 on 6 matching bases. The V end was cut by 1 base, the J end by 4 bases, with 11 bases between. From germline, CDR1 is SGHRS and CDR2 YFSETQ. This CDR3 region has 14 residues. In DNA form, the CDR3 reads TGCGCCAGCAGCTTGTCGGGGGCTGGCACTGAAGCTTTCTTT. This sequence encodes CASSLSGAGTEAFF. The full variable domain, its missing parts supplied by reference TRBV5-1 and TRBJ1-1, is KAGVTQTPRYLIKTRGQQVTLSCSPISGHRSVSWYQQTPGQGLQFLFEYFSETQRNKGNFPGRFSGRQFSNSRSEMNVSTLELGDSALYLCASSLSGAGTEAFFGQGTRLTVV.

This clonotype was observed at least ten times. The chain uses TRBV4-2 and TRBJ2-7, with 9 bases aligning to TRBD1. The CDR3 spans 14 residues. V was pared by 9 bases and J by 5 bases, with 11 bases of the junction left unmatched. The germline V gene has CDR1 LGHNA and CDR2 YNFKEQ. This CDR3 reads CASNAGTGIHEQYF. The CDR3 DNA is TGTGCCAGTAACGCCGGGACAGGGATACACGAGCAGTACTTC.

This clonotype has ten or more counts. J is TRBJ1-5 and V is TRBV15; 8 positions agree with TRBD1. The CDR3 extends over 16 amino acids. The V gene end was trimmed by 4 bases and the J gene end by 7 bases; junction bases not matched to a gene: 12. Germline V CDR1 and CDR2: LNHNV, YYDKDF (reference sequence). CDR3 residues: CATSNTVTGGRQPQHF. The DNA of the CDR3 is TGTGCCACCAGCAACACCGTTACAGGGGGGAGACAGCCCCAGCATTTT.

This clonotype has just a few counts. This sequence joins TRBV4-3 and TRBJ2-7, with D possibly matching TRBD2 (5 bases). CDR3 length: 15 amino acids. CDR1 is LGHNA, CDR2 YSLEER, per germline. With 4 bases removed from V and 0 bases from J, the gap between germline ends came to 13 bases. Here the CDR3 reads CASSRRWLASYEQYF. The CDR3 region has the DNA TGCGCCAGCAGCCGTCGCTGGCTAGCCTCCTACGAGCAGTACTTC.

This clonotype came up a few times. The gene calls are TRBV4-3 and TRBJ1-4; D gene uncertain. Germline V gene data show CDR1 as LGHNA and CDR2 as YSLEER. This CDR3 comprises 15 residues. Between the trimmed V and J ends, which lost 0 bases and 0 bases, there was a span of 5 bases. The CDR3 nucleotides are TGCGCCAGCAGCCAAGAGATCACAACTAATGAAAAACTGTTTTTT. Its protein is CASSQEITTNEKLFF.

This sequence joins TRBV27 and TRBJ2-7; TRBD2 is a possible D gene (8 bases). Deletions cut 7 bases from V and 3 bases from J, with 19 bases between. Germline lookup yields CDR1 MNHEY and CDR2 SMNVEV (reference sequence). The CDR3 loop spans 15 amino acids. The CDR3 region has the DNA TGTGCCAGCACCTGGAGAGCGGGGGACAGCTACGAGCAGTACTTC. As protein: CASTWRAGDSYEQYF.

CDR3 nucleotides: TGTGCCAGCAGCCCCTTTACCGGGACATCAGATACGCAGTATTTT. It yields the protein CASSPFTGTSDTQYF. V gene TRBV9 combines with J gene TRBJ2-3; D perhaps matches TRBD1 (6 bases). The CDR3 runs 15 residues. The ends were cut back, 4 bases at V and 4 bases at J, with 16 bases in the middle. Germline lookup yields CDR1 SGDLS and CDR2 YYNGEE.

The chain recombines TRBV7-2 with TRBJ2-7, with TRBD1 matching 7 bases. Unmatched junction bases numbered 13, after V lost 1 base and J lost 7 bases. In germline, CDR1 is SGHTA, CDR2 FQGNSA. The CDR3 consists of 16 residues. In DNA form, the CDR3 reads TGTGCCAGCAGCTTAGAAGCTGGGACAGACCTCTTTGAGCAGTACTTC. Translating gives CASSLEAGTDLFEQYF.

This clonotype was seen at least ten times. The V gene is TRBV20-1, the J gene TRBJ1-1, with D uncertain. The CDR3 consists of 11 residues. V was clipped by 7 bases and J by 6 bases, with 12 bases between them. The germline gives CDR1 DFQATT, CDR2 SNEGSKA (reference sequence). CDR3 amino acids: CSGVRGAEAFF. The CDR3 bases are TGCAGTGGGGTTCGAGGCGCTGAAGCTTTCTTT.

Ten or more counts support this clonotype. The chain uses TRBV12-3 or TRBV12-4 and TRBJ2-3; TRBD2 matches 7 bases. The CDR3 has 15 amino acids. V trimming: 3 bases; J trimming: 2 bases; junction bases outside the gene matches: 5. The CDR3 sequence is CASSFLAEITDTQYF. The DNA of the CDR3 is TGTGCCAGCAGTTTCCTAGCGGAGATCACAGATACGCAGTATTTT.

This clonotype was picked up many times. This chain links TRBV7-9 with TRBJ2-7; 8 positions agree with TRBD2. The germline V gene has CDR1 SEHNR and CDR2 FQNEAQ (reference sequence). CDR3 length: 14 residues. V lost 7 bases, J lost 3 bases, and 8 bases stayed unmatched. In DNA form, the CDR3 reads TGTGCCAGCACCGGCGGGGGGTCAAACTACGAGCAGTACTTC. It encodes CASTGGGSNYEQYF.

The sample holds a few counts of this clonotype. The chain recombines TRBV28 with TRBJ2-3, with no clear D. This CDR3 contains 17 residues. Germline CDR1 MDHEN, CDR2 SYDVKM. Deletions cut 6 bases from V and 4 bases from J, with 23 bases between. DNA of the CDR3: TGTGCCAGCAGCACACCCGTCGACCCAATAAATGCAGATACGCAGTATTTT. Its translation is CASSTPVDPINADTQYF.

The CDR3 DNA reads as TGCGCCAGGGGAGGCCGGGACAGAAGTAGCTCCTACGAGCAGTACTTC. Residues: CARGGRDRSSSYEQYF. The chain carries TRBV23-1 and TRBJ2-7; perhaps TRBD1 as D (7 bases). TRBV23-1 is classed as an ORF, of uncertain function. Trimming pared 9 bases from V and 0 bases from J, leaving 21 bases between. The CDR3 covers 16 residues.

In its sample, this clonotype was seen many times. The CDR3 spells CASSSQQGANTGELFF. The CDR3 DNA reads as TGCGCCAGCAGCTCCCAACAGGGGGCGAACACCGGGGAGCTGTTTTTT. This rearrangement joins TRBV5-1 to TRBJ2-2, with 8 bases aligning to TRBD1. Germline assignment: CDR1 SGHRS and CDR2 YFSETQ. Trimming cost V 3 bases and J 0 bases; bases outside gene matches: 4. The CDR3 spans 16 residues.

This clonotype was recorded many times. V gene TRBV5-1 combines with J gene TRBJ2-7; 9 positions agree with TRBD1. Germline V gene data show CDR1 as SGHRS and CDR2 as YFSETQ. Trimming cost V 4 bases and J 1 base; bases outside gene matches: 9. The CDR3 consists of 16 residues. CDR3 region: CASSSPSGQGSYEQYF. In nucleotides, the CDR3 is TGCGCCAGCAGCAGCCCCTCGGGACAGGGATCCTACGAGCAGTACTTC.

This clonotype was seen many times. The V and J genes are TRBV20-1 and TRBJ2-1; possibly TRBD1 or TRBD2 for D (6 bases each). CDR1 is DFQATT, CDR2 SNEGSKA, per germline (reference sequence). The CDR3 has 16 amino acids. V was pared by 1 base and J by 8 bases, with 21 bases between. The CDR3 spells CSARALGGLIAHEQFF. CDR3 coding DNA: TGCAGTGCTAGAGCGCTAGGGGGGCTGATAGCTCATGAGCAGTTCTTC.

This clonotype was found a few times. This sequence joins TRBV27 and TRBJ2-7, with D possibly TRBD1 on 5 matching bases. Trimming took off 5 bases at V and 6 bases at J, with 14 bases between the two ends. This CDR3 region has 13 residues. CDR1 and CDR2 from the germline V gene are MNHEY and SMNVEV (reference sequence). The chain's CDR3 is CASSLMGPAEQYF. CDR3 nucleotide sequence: TGTGCCAGCAGTCTGATGGGGCCAGCCGAGCAGTACTTC.

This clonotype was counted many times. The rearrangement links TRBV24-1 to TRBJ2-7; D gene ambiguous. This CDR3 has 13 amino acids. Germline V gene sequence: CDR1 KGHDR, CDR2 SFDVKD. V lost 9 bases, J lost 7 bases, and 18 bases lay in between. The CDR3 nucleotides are TGTGCCACCTCGCACTCAAGGGTCGGGGAGCAGTACTTC. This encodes CATSHSRVGEQYF.

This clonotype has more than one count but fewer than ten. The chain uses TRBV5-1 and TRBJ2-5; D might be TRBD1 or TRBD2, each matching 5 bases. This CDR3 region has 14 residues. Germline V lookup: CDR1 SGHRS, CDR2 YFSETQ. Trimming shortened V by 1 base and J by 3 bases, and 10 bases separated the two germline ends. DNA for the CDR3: TGCGCCAGCAGCTTGATGGGGACCGAAGAGACCCAGTACTTC. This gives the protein CASSLMGTEETQYF.

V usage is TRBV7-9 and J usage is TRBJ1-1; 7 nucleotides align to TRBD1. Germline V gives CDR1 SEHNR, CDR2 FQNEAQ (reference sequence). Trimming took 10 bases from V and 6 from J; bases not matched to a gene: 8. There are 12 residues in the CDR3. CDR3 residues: CATQGPVAEAFF. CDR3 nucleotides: TGTGCCACACAGGGGCCAGTGGCTGAAGCTTTCTTT.

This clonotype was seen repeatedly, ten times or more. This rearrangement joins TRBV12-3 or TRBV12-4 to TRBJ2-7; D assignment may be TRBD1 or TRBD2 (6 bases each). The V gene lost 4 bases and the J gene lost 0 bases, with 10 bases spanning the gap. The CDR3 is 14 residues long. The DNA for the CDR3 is TGTGCCAGCAGTTCGCGGGGACACTCCTACGAGCAGTACTTC. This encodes CASSSRGHSYEQYF.

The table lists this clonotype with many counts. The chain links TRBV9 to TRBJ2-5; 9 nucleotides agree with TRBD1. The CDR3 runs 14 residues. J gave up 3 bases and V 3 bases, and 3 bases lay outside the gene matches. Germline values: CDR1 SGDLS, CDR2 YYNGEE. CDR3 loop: CASSDRDREETQYF. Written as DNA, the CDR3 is TGTGCCAGCAGCGACCGGGACAGGGAAGAGACCCAGTACTTC. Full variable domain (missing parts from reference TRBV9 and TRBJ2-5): DSGVTQTPKHLITATGQRVTLRCSPRSGDLSVYWYQQSLDQGLQFLIQYYNGEERAKGNILERFSAQQFPDLHSELNLSSLELGDSALYFCASSDRDREETQYFGPGTRLLVL.

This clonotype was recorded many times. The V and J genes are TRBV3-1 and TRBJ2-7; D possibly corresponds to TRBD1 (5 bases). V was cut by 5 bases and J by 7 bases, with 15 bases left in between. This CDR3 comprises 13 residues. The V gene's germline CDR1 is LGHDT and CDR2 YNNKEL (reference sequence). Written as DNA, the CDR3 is TGTGCCAGCAGCACCCGACAGTGGCTGGAGCAGTACTTC. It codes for CASSTRQWLEQYF.

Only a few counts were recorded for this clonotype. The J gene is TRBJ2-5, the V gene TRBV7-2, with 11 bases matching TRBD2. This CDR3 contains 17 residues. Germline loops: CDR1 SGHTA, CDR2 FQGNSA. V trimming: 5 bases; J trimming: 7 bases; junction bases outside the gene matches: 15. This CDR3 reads CASSPTTSGSLTGTQYF. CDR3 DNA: TGTGCCAGCAGCCCGACCACTAGCGGGAGTCTGACGGGGACCCAGTACTTC.

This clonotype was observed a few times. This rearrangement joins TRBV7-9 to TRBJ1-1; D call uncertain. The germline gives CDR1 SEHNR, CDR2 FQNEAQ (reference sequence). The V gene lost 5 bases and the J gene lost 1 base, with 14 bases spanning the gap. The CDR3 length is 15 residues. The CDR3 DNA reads TGTGCCAGCAGCCCACTCGGACCGCCGAACACTGAAGCTTTCTTT. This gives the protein CASSPLGPPNTEAFF.

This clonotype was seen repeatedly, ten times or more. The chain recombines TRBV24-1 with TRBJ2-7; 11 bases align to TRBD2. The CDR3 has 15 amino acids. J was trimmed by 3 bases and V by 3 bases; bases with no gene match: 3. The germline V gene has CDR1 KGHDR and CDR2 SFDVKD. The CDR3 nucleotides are TGTGCCACCAGTGATGGGACTAGCGGACTCTACGAGCAGTACTTC. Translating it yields CATSDGTSGLYEQYF.

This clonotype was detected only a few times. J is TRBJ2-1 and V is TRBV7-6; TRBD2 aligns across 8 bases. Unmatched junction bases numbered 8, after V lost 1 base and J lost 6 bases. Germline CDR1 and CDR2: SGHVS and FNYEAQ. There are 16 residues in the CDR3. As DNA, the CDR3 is TGTGCCAGCAGCTTAGGGACTAGCAAAGGGTTCAATGAGCAGTTCTTC. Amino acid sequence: CASSLGTSKGFNEQFF.

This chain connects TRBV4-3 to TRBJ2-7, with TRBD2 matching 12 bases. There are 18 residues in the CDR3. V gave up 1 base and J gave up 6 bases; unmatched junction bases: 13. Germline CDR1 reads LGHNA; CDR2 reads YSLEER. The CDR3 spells CASSQGAGRLAGVAEQYF. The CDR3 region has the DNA TGCGCCAGCAGCCAAGGGGCGGGGAGACTAGCGGGAGTGGCCGAGCAGTACTTC.

The CDR3 coding sequence is TGTGCCAGCAGTGAATTGGGGGGAGCCTACGAGCAGTACTTC. This encodes CASSELGGAYEQYF. The chain employs TRBV6-1 and TRBJ2-7, with a possible D match to TRBD2 (6 bases). The CDR3 contains 14 residues. Germline-derived CDR1 and CDR2 are MNHNS and SASEGT. The ends were cut back, 2 bases at V and 2 bases at J, with 10 bases in the middle.

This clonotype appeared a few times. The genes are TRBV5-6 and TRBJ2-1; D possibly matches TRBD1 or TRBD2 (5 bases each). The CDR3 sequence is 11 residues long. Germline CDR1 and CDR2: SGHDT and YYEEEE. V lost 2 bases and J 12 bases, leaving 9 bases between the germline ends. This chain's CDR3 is CASSFGDLQFF. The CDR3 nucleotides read TGTGCCAGCAGCTTCGGGGACCTGCAGTTCTTC.

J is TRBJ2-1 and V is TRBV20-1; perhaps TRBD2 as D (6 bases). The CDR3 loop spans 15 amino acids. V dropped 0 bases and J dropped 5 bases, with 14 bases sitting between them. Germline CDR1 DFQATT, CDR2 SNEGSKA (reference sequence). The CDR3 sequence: CSARDRGLTNNEQFF. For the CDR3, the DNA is TGCAGTGCTAGAGATAGGGGACTTACTAACAATGAGCAGTTCTTC.

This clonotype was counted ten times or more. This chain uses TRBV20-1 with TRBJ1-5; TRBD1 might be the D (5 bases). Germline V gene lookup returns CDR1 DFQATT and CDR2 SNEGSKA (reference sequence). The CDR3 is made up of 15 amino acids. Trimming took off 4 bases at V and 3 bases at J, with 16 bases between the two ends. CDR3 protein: CSATKGMGSNQPQHF. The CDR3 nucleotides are TGCAGTGCTACGAAGGGGATGGGGTCCAATCAGCCCCAGCATTTT.